This note documents a single TCR beta chain sequence. These data originate in a study of T cells of healthy individuals. Using its own MiXCR run on the 5' RACE reads, TCRdb lists one record per CDR3 protein. The sample gives tens of thousands of distinct CDR3 sequences, under 20% of which show up once; around 4.7% is in the top ten. There are 15 residues in the CDR3. From germline, CDR1 is WSHSY and CDR2 SAAADI. Deletions cut 0 bases from V and 6 bases from J, with 12 bases between. The sequence was obtained from a human donor in good health. The chain couples TRBV10-2 to TRBJ1-5; D is perhaps TRBD1 (5 bases). The CDR3 protein is CASSESRKGSQPQHF. The DNA for the CDR3 is TGCGCCAGCAGTGAGTCGAGGAAGGGGAGTCAGCCCCAGCATTTT.